Presented here are 22 T cell receptor beta chains from one specimen sequenced in a study of T cell responses to AZD1222 COVID-19 vaccine. This table comes from immunoSEQ multiplex PCR, and its TCRdb copy is limited to in-frame clones, with some not included. This sample has 150,000 to 200,000 clones; roughly 93% occur once, and the top ten carry 3% to 5%. The specimen comprised peripheral blood, sampled on day 0 of AZD1222 vaccination. The receptors come from an adult in good health.

J is TRBJ1-2 and V is TRBV28; 7 bases map to TRBD1. V lost 6 bases, J lost 6 bases, and 13 bases stayed unmatched. Germline V gene data show CDR1 as MDHEN and CDR2 as SYDVKM. The length of the CDR3 is 15 residues. Here the CDR3 DNA reads TGTGCCAGCAGCGCACCCGACAGGGTCGCGGATGGCTACACCTTC. It translates to CASSAPDRVADGYTF.

This clone was seen a single time. J is TRBJ2-2 and V is TRBV10-3; D is ambiguous. The CDR3 loop spans 14 amino acids. V lost 6 bases to trimming and J lost 6 bases, with 14 bases between them. CDR1 is ENHRY, CDR2 SYGVKD, per germline. The CDR3 DNA sequence: TGTGCCATCAGATTAATGGCCAATTCCGGGGAGCTGTTTTTT. Residues: CAIRLMANSGELFF.

This rearrangement joins TRBV2 to TRBJ1-3, with unresolved D. Germline values: CDR1 SNHLY, CDR2 FYNNEI. The CDR3 consists of 13 residues. The germline V and J ends were trimmed by 5 bases and 2 bases, with 7 bases remaining between them. CDR3 region: CASSYEPGNTIYF. The CDR3 DNA sequence: TGTGCCAGCAGTTATGAACCTGGAAACACCATATATTTT.

The V and J genes are TRBV5-8 and TRBJ1-1; D remains unclear. In germline, CDR1 is SGHTS, CDR2 YDEGEE. Trimming stripped 2 bases from V and 5 bases from J, with 16 bases between. This CDR3 comprises 15 residues. The CDR3 region is CASSLGVLRRTEAFF. CDR3 sequence (DNA): TGTGCCAGCAGCTTAGGAGTCCTCCGGCGGACTGAAGCTTTCTTT.

The genes are TRBV27 and TRBJ1-2, with D hard to call. CDR3 length: 14 residues. Trimming left V 5 bases short and J 3 bases short, with 13 bases between. CDR1 MNHEY and CDR2 SMNVEV come from the germline V gene (reference sequence). The CDR3 sequence is CASSLRRRDYGYTF. The CDR3 DNA reads as TGTGCCAGCAGTCTTCGACGACGTGACTATGGCTACACCTTC.

The chain combines TRBV30 with TRBJ1-3; no reliable D call. The CDR3 consists of 14 residues. Trimming pared 3 bases from V and 0 bases from J, leaving 9 bases between. From germline, CDR1 is GTSNPN and CDR2 SVGIG (reference sequence). CDR3 sequence reads: CAWRLDNSGNTIYF. The CDR3 nucleotides are TGTGCCTGGAGGTTGGATAACTCTGGAAACACCATATATTTT.

The chain combines TRBV5-5 with TRBJ2-7; the match to TRBD2 covers 9 bases. V lost 3 bases and J lost 4; bases outside the gene matches: 14. The CDR3 has 17 residues. Germline values: CDR1 SGHKS, CDR2 YYEKEE (reference sequence). CDR3 coding DNA: TGTGCCAGCAGCTCGCGAGCGGGGGGCAACTACAAATACGAGCAGTACTTC. Encoded protein: CASSSRAGGNYKYEQYF. The whole variable domain, remainder taken from reference TRBV5-5 and TRBJ2-7, is DAGVTQSPTHLIKTRGQQVTLRCSPISGHKSVSWYQQVLGQGPQFIFQYYEKEERGRGNFPDRFSARQFPNYSSELNVNALLLGDSALYLCASSSRAGGNYKYEQYFGPGTRLTVT.

V is TRBV19 and J is TRBJ2-7, with D possibly matching TRBD1 (6 bases). Per the germline V gene, CDR1 is LNHDA and CDR2 is SQIVND (reference sequence). V shed 6 bases and J shed 1 base, with 19 bases lying between them. The CDR3 contains 16 residues. The CDR3 reads CASSIYARGLSYEQYF. CDR3 DNA sequence: TGTGCCAGTAGCATTTATGCCAGGGGTCTTTCCTACGAGCAGTACTTC.

The chain's CDR3 is CASSLVVRRAAGELFF. CDR3 in DNA: TGCGCCAGCAGCTTGGTAGTGCGACGGGCCGCCGGGGAGCTGTTTTTT. The chain carries TRBV5-1 and TRBJ2-2; no firm D call. V gave up 0 bases and J gave up 6 bases, with 15 bases separating them. The CDR3 consists of 16 residues. Germline CDR1 SGHRS, CDR2 YFSETQ.

This chain connects TRBV29-1 to TRBJ2-3, with unresolved D. V was trimmed by 5 bases and J by 0 bases, leaving 9 bases between them. The CDR3 has 13 amino acids. Germline loops: CDR1 SQVTM, CDR2 ANQGSEA. CDR3 in amino acids: CSVIKSSTDTQYF. CDR3 coding DNA: TGCAGCGTTATAAAGTCTAGCACAGATACGCAGTATTTT.

Only a few counts were recorded for this clone. The CDR3 DNA is TGTGCCAGCAGCCCGATAGAGGGCTACGAGCAGTACTTC. This codes for CASSPIEGYEQYF. V usage is TRBV3-1 (or the pseudogene TRBV3-2) and J usage is TRBJ2-7; perhaps TRBD2 as D (5 bases). Per the germline V gene, CDR1 is LGHDT and CDR2 is YNNKEL (reference sequence). The V gene lost 4 bases and the J gene lost 3 bases, with 10 bases spanning the gap. The CDR3 has 13 residues.

This chain links TRBV6-1 with TRBJ2-5; perhaps TRBD2 as D (5 bases). CDR1 is MNHNS, CDR2 SASEGT, per germline. CDR3 size: 15 residues. V lost 3 bases and J lost 5, with 16 bases in between. CDR3 DNA sequence: TGTGCCAGCAGTGATTCCGGGATCCCCGGTGAGACCCAGTACTTC. Amino acids: CASSDSGIPGETQYF.

This CDR3 reads CAWSPRGHPTDTQYF. CDR3 nucleotides: TGTGCCTGGAGTCCCCGGGGCCATCCCACAGATACGCAGTATTTT. This sequence joins TRBV30 and TRBJ2-3; D possibly uses TRBD1 or TRBD2 (5 bases each). CDR3 length equals 15 residues. V lost 2 bases, J lost 2 bases, and 14 bases lay in between. Looked up from germline, CDR1 is GTSNPN and CDR2 is SVGIG (reference sequence).

The chain has TRBV19 and TRBJ1-1, with unresolved D. The CDR3 is 13 amino acids. Germline V gene data show CDR1 as LNHDA and CDR2 as SQIVND (reference sequence). V was trimmed by 1 base and J by 8 bases, leaving 11 bases between them. The CDR3 DNA reads TGTGCCAGTAGTATAGTAAGGTCCTTCGAAGCTTTCTTT. Translated: CASSIVRSFEAFF. Full variable domain (rest looked up from reference TRBV19 and TRBJ1-1): DGGITQSPKYLFRKEGQNVTLSCEQNLNHDAMYWYRQDPGQGLRLIYYSQIVNDFQKGDIAEGYSVSREKKESFPLTVTSAQKNPTAFYLCASSIVRSFEAFFGQGTRLTVV.

This chain links TRBV5-5 with TRBJ1-4; 8 nucleotides align to TRBD1. J lost 2 bases, V lost 0 bases, and 9 bases had no gene match. The germline CDR1 and CDR2 sequences are SGHKS and YYEKEE (reference sequence). This CDR3 comprises 18 residues. The CDR3 sequence: CASSLVQGAPKTNEKLFF. The CDR3 DNA follows: TGTGCCAGCAGCTTGGTGCAGGGGGCTCCCAAGACTAATGAAAAACTGTTTTTT.

The chain recombines TRBV6-5 with TRBJ1-3, with D unclear. This CDR3 comprises 13 residues. Germline values: CDR1 MNHEY, CDR2 SVGAGI. Trimming took off 6 bases at V and 0 bases at J, with 6 bases between the two ends. This CDR3 reads CASSKSSGNTIYF. For the CDR3, the DNA is TGTGCCAGCAGCAAAAGCTCTGGAAACACCATATATTTT.

The chain employs TRBV3-1 (or the pseudogene TRBV3-2) and TRBJ1-5, with 7 bases lining up with TRBD1. Losses at the gene ends were 4 bases for V and 2 bases for J; bases not matched to a gene: 5. Germline V lookup: CDR1 LGHDT, CDR2 YNNKEL (reference sequence). The CDR3 loop spans 15 amino acids. The CDR3 loop is CASSRAGQGNQPQHF. The DNA of the CDR3 is TGTGCCAGCAGCCGAGCTGGACAGGGCAATCAGCCCCAGCATTTT.

The gene calls are TRBV5-1 and TRBJ2-5; no clear D gene. The CDR3 has 14 residues. Germline-derived CDR1 and CDR2 are SGHRS and YFSETQ. V gave up 0 bases and J gave up 0 bases, with 6 bases separating them. CDR3 coding DNA: TGCGCCAGCAGCTTGGCCGCGAACCAAGAGACCCAGTACTTC. Translation gives CASSLAANQETQYF.

V and J are TRBV7-9 and TRBJ2-3; tentatively, D is TRBD2 (6 bases). Looked up from germline, CDR1 is SEHNR and CDR2 is FQNEAQ (reference sequence). V lost 0 bases, J lost 4 bases, and 11 bases lay in between. This CDR3 spans 15 amino acids. DNA for the CDR3: TGTGCCAGCAGCTTAGCCGGAGGGAAAGCAGATACGCAGTATTTT. Its protein is CASSLAGGKADTQYF.

The V call is TRBV14, the J call TRBJ2-7; 8 nucleotides agree with TRBD1. Germline values: CDR1 SGHDN, CDR2 FVKESK. V dropped 1 base and J dropped 1; count of bases not matched to a gene: 9. This CDR3 has 17 amino acids. This CDR3 is CASSQGWNRGYSYEQYF. CDR3 sequence (DNA): TGTGCCAGCAGCCAAGGTTGGAACAGGGGGTATTCCTACGAGCAGTACTTC.

The chain employs TRBV6-5 and TRBJ1-1, with no clear D. CDR1 is MNHEY, CDR2 SVGAGI, per germline. Trimming removed 6 bases from V and 0 bases from J, with 14 bases in between. The CDR3 is 15 residues long. CDR3 DNA: TGTGCCAGCAGCCTAAGCGGGATCATGAACACTGAAGCTTTCTTT. It codes for CASSLSGIMNTEAFF.

This chain links TRBV5-1 with TRBJ2-2, with D unresolved. There are 15 residues in the CDR3. V was cut by 5 bases and J by 0 bases, with 11 bases left in between. In germline, CDR1 is SGHRS, CDR2 YFSETQ. The CDR3 bases are TGCGCCAGCAGGCCGACCGAGTCGAACACCGGGGAGCTGTTTTTT. This translates into CASRPTESNTGELFF.